Listed here is a single TCR beta chain. The CDR3 has 14 residues. V gave up 4 bases and J gave up 0 bases, with 9 bases separating them. Germline values: CDR1 SGHAT, CDR2 FQNNGV. The sample belongs to a study of tumor-infiltrating lymphocytes in primary liver carcinoma. Out of unsorted whole blood came the blood RNA, and germline DNA was extracted as well. Enrolled patients were chronically infected with HBV and treatment-naive. Reverse transcription of approximately 500 ng total RNA with a constant-region primer produced TCR beta cDNA. Investigators got TCR beta libraries out of three nested multiplex PCR rounds, done with slightly modified ARM-PCR. For roughly 11 cycles apiece, the opening two PCR rounds ran with TRBV1-TRBV30 forward primers and a C-beta reverse primer. TCRdb passed the multiplex PCR reads through MiXCR, listing each CDR3 protein once. The sample holds 250,000 to 400,000 distinct CDR3 sequences, more than 55% seen once.

The TCR originated in a man aged 40-55 years with primary liver carcinoma and hepatitis B virus infection. The rearrangement links TRBV11-2 to TRBJ2-5, with D perhaps assigned TRBD1 or TRBD2 (5 bases each). Sequenced: peripheral blood. CDR3 loop: CASSSGQHQETQYF. CDR3 in DNA: TGTGCCAGCAGCTCGGGGCAGCACCAAGAGACCCAGTACTTC.